A single TCR beta chain is shown here with its context. These data come from a study of blood T cell repertoires in COVID-19. About the study: The study drew acute and convalescent COVID-19 samples from the United States, Italy and Spain.

Measured with immunoSEQ multiplex PCR; TCRdb has only the in-frame clones, and not every one. The sample lists 99,000 or so clones, 88% seen once, with around 2.1% in the top ten. Material: peripheral blood. The receptor comes from a man aged 45-60 years with COVID-19, enrolled during active disease.

CDR3: CASSVGSGIQETQYF. The CDR3, as DNA: TGTGCCAGCAGCGTAGGGTCAGGGATCCAAGAGACCCAGTACTTC. The V call is TRBV9, the J call TRBJ2-5, with a possible D match to TRBD1 (5 bases). The CDR3 is 15 amino acids. CDR1 and CDR2 (germline): SGDLS, YYNGEE. V was pared by 0 bases and J by 1 base, with 10 bases between.